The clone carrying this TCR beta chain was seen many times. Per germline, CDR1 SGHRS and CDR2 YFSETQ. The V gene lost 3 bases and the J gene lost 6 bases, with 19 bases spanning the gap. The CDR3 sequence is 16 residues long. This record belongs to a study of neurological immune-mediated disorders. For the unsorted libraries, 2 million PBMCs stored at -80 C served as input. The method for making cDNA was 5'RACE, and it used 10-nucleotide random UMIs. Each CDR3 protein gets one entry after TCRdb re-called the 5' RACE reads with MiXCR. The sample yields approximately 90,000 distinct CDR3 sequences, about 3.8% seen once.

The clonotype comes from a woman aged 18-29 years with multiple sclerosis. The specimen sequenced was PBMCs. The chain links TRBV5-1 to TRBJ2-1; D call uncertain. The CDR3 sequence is CASSSPDGLDGNEQFF. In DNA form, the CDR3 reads TGCGCCAGCAGCTCACCGGACGGGTTGGACGGCAATGAGCAGTTCTTC. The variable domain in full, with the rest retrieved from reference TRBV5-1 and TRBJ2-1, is KAGVTQTPRYLIKTRGQQVTLSCSPISGHRSVSWYQQTPGQGLQFLFEYFSETQRNKGNFPGRFSGRQFSNSRSEMNVSTLELGDSALYLCASSSPDGLDGNEQFFGPGTRLTVL.